These T cell receptor beta chains were read from a single sample in a study of OX40 agonist ivuxolimab in advanced cancers. Profiling relied on immunoSEQ multiplex PCR, and the TCRdb table lists in-frame clones only, not all of them. In the table there are fewer than 85,000 clones, under 85% of which are singletons. Sequences were derived from CD4+ or CD8+ T cells sorted from blood, sampled in a trial of the OX40 agonist ivuxolimab. The receptors were gathered from an adult with an advanced solid tumor such as melanoma, head and neck, liver or kidney cancer. CDR3s include the opening cysteine and the closing phenylalanine or tryptophan. The D gene is left open where the match is weak. The size field is filled for only some rows; it gives once, few, many or a size class.

TRBJ2-7,TRBV6-1,NA,TRBD1,CASSDTLSGTAPKQYF,TGTGCCAGCAGTGACACCTTATCCGGGACAGCCCCTAAGCAGTACTTC
TRBJ1-5,TRBV7-9,NA,NA,CASTRDTNQPQHF,TGTGCCAGCACCAGGGACACGAATCAGCCCCAGCATTTT
TRBJ1-2,TRBV7-2,NA,NA,CASSLAGYGYTF,TGTGCCAGCAGCTTAGCTGGTTATGGCTACACCTTC
TRBJ1-1,TRBV5-1,NA,NA,CASSLALRRWNTEAFF,TGCGCCAGCAGCTTGGCCTTAAGACGCTGGAACACTGAAGCTTTCTTT
TRBJ1-5,TRBV30,NA,NA,CAWSVDNSNQPQHF,TGTGCCTGGAGTGTTGATAATAGCAATCAGCCCCAGCATTTT
TRBJ1-2,TRBV4-3,NA,NA,CASSPSGSTNYGYTF,TGCGCCAGCAGCCCATCAGGGAGCACTAACTATGGCTACACCTTC
TRBJ1-2,TRBV19,NA,NA,CASSIVDVRRDYGYTF,TGTGCCAGTAGTATAGTCGATGTCAGGAGGGACTATGGCTACACCTTC
TRBJ2-6,TRBV10-1,NA,NA,CASSDCHDRDSGANVLTF,TGCGCCAGCTCGGATTGCCACGACAGAGACTCTGGGGCCAACGTCCTGACTTTC
TRBJ1-2,TRBV7-2,NA,TRBD1,CASSIETGARYGYTF,TGTGCCAGCAGCATAGAGACAGGGGCGCGGTATGGCTACACCTTC
TRBJ1-1,TRBV12-2,NA,NA,CASRLVQGCGTEAFF,TGTGCAAGTCGCTTAGTTCAGGGGTGCGGCACTGAAGCTTTCTTT
TRBJ2-1,TRBV6-5,NA,NA,CASTQGVLYEQFF,TGTGCCAGCACCCAGGGTGTGCTCTATGAGCAGTTCTTC
TRBJ2-7,TRBV20-1,NA,NA,CSARDVSRQYF,TGCAGTGCTAGAGATGTGTCACGGCAGTACTTC
TRBJ1-4,TRBV5-1,NA,NA,CASSHRIKRGNEKLFF,TGCGCCAGCAGCCATCGGATAAAACGAGGTAATGAAAAACTGTTTTTT
TRBJ1-2,TRBV5-5,NA,TRBD1,CASSPAGTGHNYGYTF,TGTGCCAGCAGCCCTGCCGGGACAGGGCATAACTATGGCTACACCTTC
TRBJ1-3,TRBV11-3,NA,TRBD1,CASSLGQGNTIYF,TGTGCCAGCAGCTTGGGACAGGGAAACACCATATATTTT
TRBJ1-1,TRBV10-3,NA,TRBD1,CAISEQGFGEAFF,TGTGCCATCAGCGAACAGGGGTTCGGTGAAGCTTTCTTT
TRBJ2-7,TRBV10-3,NA,NA,CAISGDAGKAYEQYF,TGTGCCATCAGTGGGGACGCGGGGAAGGCCTACGAGCAGTACTTC
TRBJ1-2,TRBV4-3,NA,NA,CASSQDTNYGYTF,TGCGCCAGCAGCCAAGACACTAACTATGGCTACACCTTC
TRBJ1-2,TRBV5-1,NA,NA,CASSLEGINYGYTF,TGCGCCAGCAGCTTGGAGGGGATCAACTATGGCTACACCTTC
TRBJ1-3,TRBV5-1,once,NA,CASSPKTVVGNTIYF,TGCGCCAGCAGCCCCAAGACTGTCGTTGGAAACACCATATATTTT
TRBJ2-7,TRBV14,NA,NA,CASSQGWGASYEQYF,TGTGCCAGCAGCCAAGGATGGGGGGCCTCCTACGAGCAGTACTTC
TRBJ2-7,TRBV6-6,once,NA,CASSYGAGHYEQYF,TGTGCCAGCAGTTACGGGGCGGGACACTACGAGCAGTACTTC
TRBJ1-5,TRBV28,NA,NA,CASSLGGNSNQPQHF,TGTGCCAGCAGTTTAGGAGGGAATAGCAATCAGCCCCAGCATTTT
TRBJ1-2,TRBV2,NA,NA,CASSEAQVFVNYGYTF,TGTGCCAGCAGTGAAGCGCAAGTGTTTGTGAACTATGGCTACACCTTC
TRBJ1-4,TRBV30,NA,NA,CACPGVFNEKLFF,TGTGCCTGCCCCGGGGTGTTTAATGAAAAACTGTTTTTT
TRBJ1-1,TRBV5-8,NA,NA,CASSFGSRGGTEAFF,TGTGCCAGCAGCTTTGGATCCCGGGGAGGCACTGAAGCTTTCTTT
TRBJ2-2,TRBV19,NA,NA,CASSGGYTGELFF,TGTGCCAGTAGCGGGGGTTACACCGGGGAGCTGTTTTTT
TRBJ2-5,TRBV5-1,few,NA,CASSQDSVQETQYF,TGCGCCAGCAGCCAGGACAGCGTCCAAGAGACCCAGTACTTC
TRBJ1-6,TRBV18,NA,NA,CASSPRAEAPLHF,TGTGCCAGCTCACCACGGGCAGAGGCACCCCTCCACTTT
TRBJ1-4,TRBV19,NA,NA,CASTKGGFNEKLFF,TGTGCCAGTACCAAGGGAGGATTTAATGAAAAACTGTTTTTT
TRBJ2-7,TRBV10-3,NA,TRBD1,CAISDGTGAGHEQYF,TGTGCCATCAGTGATGGGACAGGCGCTGGCCACGAGCAGTACTTC
TRBJ1-4,TRBV28,few,NA,CASSRRGEKLFF,TGTGCCAGCAGCCGAAGAGGGGAAAAACTGTTTTTT
TRBJ2-2,TRBV5-1,few,TRBD2,CASSLTGRGLAGLTHYTGELFF,TGCGCCAGCAGCTTGACCGGCAGGGGACTAGCGGGCCTAACTCACTACACCGGGGAGCTGTTTTTT
TRBJ2-3,TRBV6-1,NA,NA,CASSAYTDTQYF,TGTGCCAGCAGTGCCTACACAGATACGCAGTATTTT
TRBJ2-7,TRBV28,NA,TRBD1,CASTPRQGAGGFYEQYF,TGTGCCAGCACCCCTCGACAGGGGGCCGGGGGGTTCTACGAGCAGTACTTC
TRBJ1-1,TRBV4-3,NA,NA,CASSQDLGSEAFF,TGCGCCAGCAGCCAAGATTTGGGGTCCGAAGCTTTCTTT
TRBJ1-1,TRBV30,NA,NA,CAWTRHEGTEAFF,TGTGCCTGGACTCGCCACGAGGGCACTGAAGCTTTCTTT
TRBJ2-7,TRBV6-1,once,NA,CASSPRQAYEQYF,TGTGCCAGCAGTCCTAGGCAGGCCTACGAGCAGTACTTC
TRBJ2-7,TRBV7-9,once,NA,CASSLAMAEQYF,TGTGCCAGCAGCTTAGCTATGGCCGAGCAGTACTTC
TRBJ2-1,TRBV6-5,NA,TRBD1,CASSYPRQGRNNEQFF,TGTGCCAGCAGTTACCCCCGACAGGGAAGGAACAATGAGCAGTTCTTC
TRBJ2-2,TRBV28,NA,NA,CASSFPNTGELFF,TGTGCCAGCAGTTTTCCGAACACCGGGGAGCTGTTTTTT
TRBJ2-3,TRBV7-2,NA,TRBD1,CASSLQGASTDTQYF,TGTGCCAGCAGCTTACAGGGGGCTAGCACAGATACGCAGTATTTT
TRBJ2-3,TRBV5-1,NA,NA,CASSLTAGASTDTQYF,TGCGCCAGCAGCTTGACGGCAGGGGCTAGCACAGATACGCAGTATTTT
TRBJ2-7,TRBV30,NA,NA,CAWSIGSSYEQYF,TGTGCCTGGAGCATCGGGAGCTCCTACGAGCAGTACTTC
TRBJ2-5,TRBV18,NA,NA,CASSYQWGRQETQYF,TGTGCCAGCTCTTACCAGTGGGGCCGACAAGAGACCCAGTACTTC
TRBJ2-3,TRBV7-9,NA,TRBD2,CASSLGGGGTDTQYF,TGTGCCAGCAGCTTAGGTGGGGGAGGGACAGATACGCAGTATTTT